Below are 27 T cell receptor beta chains sequenced from a single sample in a study of fetal regulatory T cell absence and autoimmunity. The data were produced by immunoSEQ multiplex PCR, yet TCRdb's version contains in-frame clones alone and is incomplete. In the table there are 95,000 to 100,000 clones, 55% to 75% of which are singletons. The sample comprised pancreas tissue. The source of these receptors is a male donor with IPEX syndrome.

This sequence joins TRBV2 and TRBJ2-2; 12 bases align to TRBD2. The CDR3 covers 15 residues. Germline assignment: CDR1 SNHLY and CDR2 FYNNEI. J gave up 5 bases and V 3 bases, and 1 base lay outside the gene matches. CDR3 DNA sequence: TGTGCCAGCAGTGACCTAGCGGGAGGGACCGGGGAGCTGTTTTTT. Amino acid sequence: CASSDLAGGTGELFF. Using reference TRBV2 and TRBJ2-2 for the parts outside the CDR3, the full variable domain is EPEVTQTPSHQVTQMGQEVILRCVPISNHLYFYWYRQILGQKVEFLVSFYNNEISEKSEIFDDQFSVERPDGSNFTLKIRSTKLEDSAMYFCASSDLAGGTGELFFGEGSRLTVL.

This chain links TRBV2 with TRBJ1-2; tentatively, D is TRBD1 (6 bases). The germline V and J ends were trimmed by 6 bases and 1 base, with 12 bases remaining between them. The CDR3 loop spans 14 amino acids. Germline assignment: CDR1 SNHLY and CDR2 FYNNEI. Here the CDR3 reads CASRPDRNNYGYTF. The CDR3 bases are TGTGCCAGCAGACCCGACAGGAATAACTATGGCTACACCTTC.

This rearrangement joins TRBV4-1 to TRBJ2-1; 12 nucleotides match TRBD2. The CDR3 contains 19 residues. V shed 1 base, J shed 6 bases, and the junction held 13 bases outside the gene matches. CDR1 and CDR2 from the germline V gene are MGHRA and YSYEKL. This chain's CDR3 is CASSQVLAGGPTTSNEQFF. DNA for the CDR3: TGCGCCAGCAGCCAAGTGCTAGCGGGAGGGCCCACCACCAGCAATGAGCAGTTCTTC.

The chain links TRBV5-4 to TRBJ2-1; D unclear. The CDR3 is 17 residues long. The V end was cut by 4 bases, the J end by 0 bases, with 17 bases between. CDR1 and CDR2 from the germline V gene are SGHNT and YYREEE (reference sequence). CDR3 nucleotide sequence: TGTGCCAGCAGCCGGTCCCCGGACCACCGCTCCTACAATGAGCAGTTCTTC. It codes for CASSRSPDHRSYNEQFF.

As DNA, the CDR3 is TGTGCCAGCAGTTTAAGCGCTAGCTTGGGATTCTACGAGCAGTACTTC. Translated, it gives CASSLSASLGFYEQYF. This chain links TRBV27 with TRBJ2-7; the D gene is possibly TRBD2 (5 bases). The germline gives CDR1 MNHEY, CDR2 SMNVEV (reference sequence). V was pared by 2 bases and J by 3 bases, with 17 bases between. The CDR3 runs 16 residues.

This clone was found a few times. The chain has TRBV7-9 and TRBJ1-4, with D unresolved. The CDR3 contains 15 residues. Germline values: CDR1 SEHNR, CDR2 FQNEAQ (reference sequence). Trimming shortened V by 3 bases and J by 5 bases, and 13 bases separated the two germline ends. This CDR3 is CASSFSLGGNEKLFF. For the CDR3, the DNA is TGTGCCAGCAGCTTCAGTCTGGGAGGGAATGAAAAACTGTTTTTT.

The rearrangement uses TRBV9 and TRBJ2-1; 12 bases match TRBD2. The V gene end was trimmed by 4 bases and the J gene end by 5 bases; junction bases not matched to a gene: 4. Germline assignment: CDR1 SGDLS and CDR2 YYNGEE. The CDR3 is 15 amino acids. This chain's CDR3 is CASSRLAGGHNEQFF. The CDR3 DNA reads TGTGCCAGCAGCCGTCTAGCGGGGGGGCACAATGAGCAGTTCTTC.

The rearrangement joins TRBV5-1 to TRBJ1-1; 10 nucleotides match TRBD1. Trimming took 1 base from V and 4 from J; bases not matched to a gene: 4. CDR3 length: 15 residues. Germline values: CDR1 SGHRS, CDR2 YFSETQ. The CDR3 DNA reads TGCGCCAGCAGCTTGACTGGACAGGGGGGCACTGAAGCTTTCTTT. It encodes CASSLTGQGGTEAFF.

The chain joins TRBV4-1 to TRBJ2-1; no reliable D call. The CDR3 extends over 15 amino acids. Germline CDR1 reads MGHRA; CDR2 reads YSYEKL. V gave up 1 base and J gave up 7 bases, with 14 bases separating them. The CDR3 DNA sequence: TGCGCCAGCAGCCAAGTAGTCAGCGCCCTAAATGAGCAGTTCTTC. Its protein is CASSQVVSALNEQFF.

V and J are TRBV12-5 and TRBJ1-2; the D is unclear. In germline, CDR1 is LGHNT, CDR2 FRNRAP. The CDR3 runs 13 residues. V was clipped by 0 bases and J by 7 bases, with 9 bases between them. CDR3 amino acids: CASGLVTGGGYTF. The DNA of the CDR3 is TGTGCTAGTGGTTTGGTTACGGGTGGTGGCTACACCTTC. The entire variable domain, with the rest obtained from reference TRBV12-5 and TRBJ1-2, is as follows: DARVTQTPRHKVTEMGQEVTMRCQPILGHNTVFWYRQTMMQGLELLAYFRNRAPLDDSGMPKDRFSAEMPDATLATLKIQPSEPRDSAVYFCASGLVTGGGYTFGSGTRLTVV.

The chain is built from TRBV6-1 and TRBJ2-7; 11 positions match TRBD1. The germline gives CDR1 MNHNS, CDR2 SASEGT. The CDR3 spans 14 residues. With 7 bases clipped from V and 2 bases from J, the junction kept 4 bases outside the gene matches. The CDR3 nucleotides read TGTGCCAGCACTCCGGGACAGGGGGCCTACGAGCAGTACTTC. The encoded protein is CASTPGQGAYEQYF.

The chain couples TRBV15 to TRBJ2-7; D is ambiguous. CDR1 and CDR2 from the germline V gene are LNHNV and YYDKDF (reference sequence). The length of the CDR3 is 14 residues. Trimming pared 1 base from V and 0 bases from J, leaving 7 bases between. The CDR3 nucleotides read TGTGCCACCAGCAGAGGACTTCCCTCCTACGAGCAGTACTTC. Encoded protein: CATSRGLPSYEQYF.

Comments on this clone: This sample includes further DNA sequences coding for the same CDR3. The chain employs TRBV2 and TRBJ2-7; possibly TRBD1 or TRBD2 for D (5 bases each). V dropped 6 bases and J dropped 5 bases, with 5 bases sitting between them. The CDR3 length is 10 residues. Germline V lookup: CDR1 SNHLY, CDR2 FYNNEI. CDR3 region: CASRGDEQYF. CDR3 sequence (DNA): TGTGCCAGCAGGGGGGACGAGCAGTACTTC.

The rearrangement joins TRBV20-1 to TRBJ1-2; unclear D gene. The CDR3 is 11 amino acids. Deletions cut 1 base from V and 8 bases from J, with 8 bases between. Germline V lookup: CDR1 DFQATT, CDR2 SNEGSKA (reference sequence). CDR3 DNA sequence: TGCAGTGCTAGAGTTGGGGAAGGCTACACCTTC. This translates into CSARVGEGYTF.

This chain connects TRBV4-2 to TRBJ2-4; 9 positions agree with TRBD2. The CDR3 runs 16 residues. V shed 0 bases and J 6 bases; nucleotides not matched to a gene: 6. CDR1 and CDR2 from the germline V gene are LGHNA and YNFKEQ. The CDR3 coding sequence is TGTGCCAGCAGCCAAGAAAGTGAGGGACTAGCAAACATTCAGTACTTC. The encoded protein is CASSQESEGLANIQYF.

This chain joins TRBV18 and TRBJ2-6; D unresolved. CDR1 is KGHSH, CDR2 LQKENI, per germline. The CDR3 consists of 14 residues. Deletions cut 4 bases from V and 1 base from J, with 5 bases between. CDR3 region: CASSLSSGANVLTF. The DNA of the CDR3 is TGTGCCAGCTCACTATCATCTGGGGCCAACGTCCTGACTTTC.

The genes are TRBV21-1 and TRBJ2-1; the listed D gene, TRBD2, was not tested against the DNA. TRBV21-1 is reported as a pseudogene. CDR3 length equals 20 residues. The CDR3 DNA reads TGTGCCAGCAGCAAAGCGATAGGGACTAGCGGGGGGCCTTCCTACAATGAGCAGTTCTTC. Encoded protein: CASSKAIGTSGGPSYNEQFF.

The chain joins TRBV5-1 to TRBJ2-5, with D tentatively TRBD1 (6 bases). The V gene lost 2 bases and the J gene lost 2 bases, with 10 bases spanning the gap. The CDR3 totals 14 residues. Germline V CDR1 and CDR2: SGHRS, YFSETQ. CDR3: CASSFQGLQETQYF. For the CDR3, the DNA is TGCGCCAGCAGCTTCCAGGGGCTTCAAGAGACCCAGTACTTC.

V usage is TRBV5-5 and J usage is TRBJ1-1; D unclear. The CDR3 length is 14 residues. Germline CDR1 and CDR2: SGHKS and YYEKEE (reference sequence). Between the trimmed V and J ends, which lost 1 base and 6 bases, there was a span of 13 bases. The CDR3: CASSLFGGRPEAFF. CDR3 coding DNA: TGTGCCAGCAGCTTGTTTGGTGGGAGACCTGAAGCTTTCTTT. Looking up the rest from reference TRBV5-5 and TRBJ1-1 gives the full variable domain: DAGVTQSPTHLIKTRGQQVTLRCSPISGHKSVSWYQQVLGQGPQFIFQYYEKEERGRGNFPDRFSARQFPNYSSELNVNALLLGDSALYLCASSLFGGRPEAFFGQGTRLTVV.

This clone occurred a few times. This chain uses TRBV10-3 with TRBJ2-7; TRBD1 matches 7 bases. Per germline, CDR1 ENHRY and CDR2 SYGVKD. CDR3 length equals 14 residues. Unmatched junction bases numbered 9, after V lost 10 bases and J lost 0 bases. CDR3 protein: CATKGASSSYEQYF. CDR3 nucleotides: TGTGCCACCAAGGGGGCTAGCTCCTCCTACGAGCAGTACTTC.

The chain recombines TRBV5-6 with TRBJ2-7; the D is unclear. Germline V gene lookup returns CDR1 SGHDT and CDR2 YYEEEE. This CDR3 has 11 amino acids. Trimming took off 0 bases at V and 6 bases at J, with 4 bases between the two ends. The CDR3 nucleotides read TGTGCCAGCAGCTTGGGGGCCGAGCAGTACTTC. Protein sequence: CASSLGAEQYF.

The rearrangement links TRBV19 to TRBJ1-1, with 7 bases identical to TRBD1. The CDR3 sequence is 15 residues long. Looked up from germline, CDR1 is LNHDA and CDR2 is SQIVND (reference sequence). After removal of 6 bases from V and 3 bases from J, the junction contained 10 bases not matched to a gene. DNA for the CDR3: TGTGCCAGTAGCAACATTCGCAGGGGGGACACTGAAGCTTTCTTT. This encodes CASSNIRRGDTEAFF.

The chain uses TRBV11-3 and TRBJ2-7; 11 bases are shared with TRBD2. V shed 1 base and J 3 bases; nucleotides not matched to a gene: 2. The CDR3 is 15 residues long. CDR1 and CDR2 from the germline V gene are SGHNT and YENEEA. The CDR3 nucleotides read TGTGCCAGCAGCTTAGGACTAGCGGGGTACTACGAGCAGTACTTC. It translates to CASSLGLAGYYEQYF.

This CDR3 reads CASSARGGHEQYF. The CDR3 DNA reads as TGTGCCAGCAGCGCCAGAGGCGGCCACGAGCAGTACTTC. The rearrangement uses TRBV13 and TRBJ2-7; D is unresolved. Germline assignment: CDR1 PRHDT and CDR2 FYEKMQ (reference sequence). Trimming removed 5 bases from V and 5 bases from J, with 13 bases in between. This CDR3 is built from 13 residues.

This rearrangement joins TRBV11-3 to TRBJ2-7; D possibly corresponds to TRBD1 (5 bases). The CDR3 sequence is 15 residues long. From germline, CDR1 is SGHNT and CDR2 YENEEA. The V and J ends lost 5 bases and 3 bases respectively, with 17 bases between them. CDR3 coding DNA: TGTGCCAGCAGCCTAGGTGCAGGGAAGAACTACGAGCAGTACTTC. Its protein product is CASSLGAGKNYEQYF.

Of note for this clone: Compared with germline, one end of the junction differs, possibly owing to a read error. This chain uses TRBV11-2 with TRBJ2-5, with D maybe TRBD2 (5 bases). Germline CDR1 and CDR2: SGHAT and FQNNGV. This CDR3 contains 13 residues. The CDR3 nucleotides read TGTGCCAGCAGTTTCACGCTTAAAGCGGAGATAAACTTC. Translating it yields CASSFTLKAEINF.

The rearrangement uses TRBV7-9 and TRBJ1-2; perhaps TRBD1 as D (6 bases). CDR1 and CDR2 from the germline V gene are SEHNR and FQNEAQ (reference sequence). The CDR3 runs to 17 residues. Trimming cost V 4 bases and J 6 bases, with 24 bases left between them. The chain's CDR3 is CASSSFVQGRFRHGYTF. The CDR3 DNA reads TGTGCCAGCAGCTCCTTCGTCCAGGGGCGATTCAGGCATGGCTACACCTTC.